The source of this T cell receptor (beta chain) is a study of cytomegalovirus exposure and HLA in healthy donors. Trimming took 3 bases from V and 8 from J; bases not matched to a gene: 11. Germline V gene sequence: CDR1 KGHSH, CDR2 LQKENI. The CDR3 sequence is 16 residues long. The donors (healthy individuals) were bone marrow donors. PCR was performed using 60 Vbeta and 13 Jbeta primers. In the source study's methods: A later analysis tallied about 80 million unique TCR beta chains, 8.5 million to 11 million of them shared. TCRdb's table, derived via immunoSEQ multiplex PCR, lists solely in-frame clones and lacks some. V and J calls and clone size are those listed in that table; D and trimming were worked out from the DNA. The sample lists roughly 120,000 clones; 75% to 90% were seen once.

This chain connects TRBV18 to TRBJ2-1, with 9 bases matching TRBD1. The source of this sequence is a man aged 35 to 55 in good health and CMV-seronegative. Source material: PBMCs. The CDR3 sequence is CASSPRTGAGQYEQFF. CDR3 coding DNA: TGTGCCAGCTCACCTCGGACAGGGGCCGGACAGTATGAGCAGTTCTTC.